Included here is one T cell receptor (beta chain) sequence, with context. What it recognizes is unknown. This entry belongs to a study of T cells expressing NK-cell markers. About the study: Sequencing of TCR beta repertoires drew on sorted CD3+CD56+NKG2C+, CD3+CD56+NKG2C- and CD3+CD56-NKG2C+ T cells.

CDR3 length: 18 amino acids. The germline gives CDR1 PRHDT, CDR2 FYEKMQ (reference sequence). Whole-study findings and limits: In a few donors, dominant clonotypes made up 28.3-60.1% of CD3+CD56-NKG2C+ cells.

Reanalyzing the 5' RACE reads, TCRdb keeps one entry per CDR3 protein, without DNA. The table lists about half a million distinct CDR3 sequences. This chain links TRBV13 with TRBJ2-7; TCRdb's D call, TRBD2, is unchecked because there is no DNA. Source material: blood T cells: a sorted CD56 or NKG2C T cell subset, CD4+ or CD8+ T cells, or bulk PBMC T cells (not recorded which). This TCR was recovered from a woman between 45 and 60 years old in good health. This CDR3 reads CASSLESRLAGGSYEQYF.